This T cell receptor beta chain was captured in a study of blood T cell repertoires in COVID-19. Background on the study: Acute-phase and convalescent COVID-19 samples originated in the United States, Italy and Spain. PBMCs, B-cell-depleted T cells, or T cells were the source of the cDNA or gDNA that made up the material.

In the source study's methods: Counts of nucleated cells, estimated from reference gene primer amplification, were obtained. Generated by immunoSEQ multiplex PCR, the TCRdb table keeps only in-frame clones and is missing some. V, J and clone size are taken as reported in that table, and D and trimming were inferred from the DNA itself. The data show hundreds of thousands of clones, just under 90% seen once. Per germline, CDR1 KGHSH and CDR2 LQKENI. Unmatched junction bases numbered 12, after V lost 2 bases and J lost 13 bases. The CDR3 has 15 residues. This clonotype was obtained from a woman younger than 30 with acute or convalescent COVID-19. The sample was peripheral blood. V usage is TRBV18 and J usage is TRBJ2-5, with 11 bases that match TRBD2. Here the CDR3 reads CASSPNPEASGGMYF. CDR3 nucleotide sequence: TGTGCCAGCTCACCAAATCCCGAAGCTAGCGGGGGGATGTACTTC.